The 22 T cell receptor beta chains reported below all come from one sample, sequenced in a study of blood T cell repertoires in COVID-19. Here immunoSEQ multiplex PCR was the method, and the copy in TCRdb shows in-frame clones only, minus some. The data show fewer than 95,000 clones, with around 86% seen just once and about 26% held by the top ten. Sequenced material: peripheral blood. Receptors were obtained from a man aged 45-60 years with active or convalescent COVID-19.

V is TRBV4-2 and J is TRBJ2-7, with 12 nucleotides matching TRBD2. The CDR3 covers 17 residues. Germline-derived CDR1 and CDR2 are LGHNA and YNFKEQ. After removal of 0 bases from V and 6 bases from J, the junction contained 9 bases not matched to a gene. This chain's CDR3 is CASSQDDLRLAGAEQYF. CDR3 bases: TGTGCCAGCAGCCAAGATGACCTTAGACTAGCGGGAGCCGAGCAGTACTTC.

The chain links TRBV27 to TRBJ1-1; the match to TRBD1 covers 11 bases. The germline CDR1 and CDR2 sequences are MNHEY and SMNVEV (reference sequence). The CDR3 spans 16 residues. V dropped 5 bases and J dropped 3; count of bases not matched to a gene: 8. Here the CDR3 reads CASSRGQGAIDTEAFF. DNA of the CDR3: TGTGCCAGCAGTAGAGGACAGGGGGCAATAGACACTGAAGCTTTCTTT.

J is TRBJ2-7 and V is TRBV27; TRBD1 might be the D (5 bases). The CDR3 totals 14 residues. The ends were cut back, 6 bases at V and 2 bases at J, with 14 bases in the middle. Germline loops: CDR1 MNHEY, CDR2 SMNVEV (reference sequence). CDR3 in amino acids: CASSPDILTYEQYF. Here the CDR3 DNA reads TGTGCCAGCAGCCCGGACATCCTCACCTACGAGCAGTACTTC.

The chain joins TRBV21-1 to TRBJ1-6; the table's D gene call, TRBD1, was not cross checked with the DNA. TRBV21-1 is deemed a pseudogene. The CDR3 loop spans 15 amino acids. The CDR3 DNA reads TGTGCCAGCAGCCTACAGGGCGGGTATAATTCACCCCTCCACTTT. It translates to CASSLQGGYNSPLHF.

The rearrangement links TRBV18 to TRBJ1-5, with TRBD1 identical over 9 bases. The CDR3 spans 15 residues. J gave up 3 bases and V 5 bases, and 5 bases lay outside the gene matches. Germline values: CDR1 KGHSH, CDR2 LQKENI. The CDR3 reads CASSVQQGANQPQHF. CDR3 nucleotide sequence: TGTGCCAGCTCAGTACAACAGGGGGCCAATCAGCCCCAGCATTTT.

The table lists this clone with a few counts. This chain connects TRBV7-9 to TRBJ1-1; 9 positions agree with TRBD1. With 3 bases clipped from V and 0 bases from J, the junction kept 2 bases outside the gene matches. The length of the CDR3 is 15 residues. Germline V gene data show CDR1 as SEHNR and CDR2 as FQNEAQ (reference sequence). The CDR3 protein is CASSFGDRVNTEAFF. The CDR3 region has the DNA TGTGCCAGCAGCTTCGGGGACAGGGTGAACACTGAAGCTTTCTTT.

This chain uses TRBV9 with TRBJ1-5; D remains ambiguous. Trimming removed 4 bases at V and 1 base at J, with 9 bases between. CDR1 is SGDLS and CDR2 is YYNGEE in the germline V gene. CDR3 length: 14 amino acids. The CDR3 is CASSLTGSNQPQHF. The CDR3 DNA follows: TGTGCCAGCAGCCTCACGGGGAGCAATCAGCCCCAGCATTTT.

This sequence joins TRBV12-3 or TRBV12-4 and TRBJ1-2; D gene ambiguous. CDR3 length: 13 residues. The V end lost 2 bases, the J end lost 8 bases, and 12 bases lay between the germline ends. CDR3 in DNA: TGTGCCAGCAGTTTAACCTTGTCGCGCGGCTACACCTTC. Residues: CASSLTLSRGYTF.

This chain links TRBV9 with TRBJ1-6; TRBD1 might be the D (5 bases). Germline V gene lookup returns CDR1 SGDLS and CDR2 YYNGEE. The length of the CDR3 is 13 residues. With 2 bases removed from V and 5 bases from J, the gap between germline ends came to 5 bases. CDR3: CASSVTDNSPLHF. Written as DNA, the CDR3 is TGTGCCAGCAGCGTGACAGATAATTCACCCCTCCACTTT.

This clone was counted between two and nine times. This chain links TRBV12-5 with TRBJ2-1; 12 bases agree with TRBD2. The junction had 4 bases not matched to a gene; V was cut back by 0 bases and J by 4 bases. The CDR3 spans 17 residues. CDR1 is LGHNT, CDR2 FRNRAP, per germline. CDR3 nucleotide sequence: TGTGCTAGTGGTTTGGTACAACTAGCGGGAGGTTACAATGAGCAGTTCTTC. Its protein is CASGLVQLAGGYNEQFF.

CDR3 loop: CAISDRRSGTSRTPGESEQYF. In nucleotides, the CDR3 is TGTGCCATCAGTGATCGGAGATCCGGGACTTCCAGGACCCCAGGAGAGAGCGAGCAGTACTTC. The rearrangement uses TRBV10-3 and TRBJ2-7, with D perhaps matching TRBD2 (6 bases). Looked up from germline, CDR1 is ENHRY and CDR2 is SYGVKD. The CDR3 is made up of 21 amino acids. Trimming cost V 3 bases and J 6 bases, with 36 bases left between them.

V usage is TRBV7-9 and J usage is TRBJ2-1; D possibly corresponds to TRBD2 (6 bases). This CDR3 has 14 residues. Looked up from germline, CDR1 is SEHNR and CDR2 is FQNEAQ (reference sequence). The V end lost 5 bases, the J end lost 3 bases, and 11 bases lay between the germline ends. The CDR3 DNA sequence: TGTGCCAGCAGCCCGCGACTAGACTACAATGAGCAGTTCTTC. Its translation: CASSPRLDYNEQFF. The entire variable domain, with the rest obtained from reference TRBV7-9 and TRBJ2-1, is as follows: DTGVSQNPRHKITKRGQNVTFRCDPISEHNRLYWYRQTLGQGPEFLTYFQNEAQLEKSRLLSDRFSAERPKGSFSTLEIQRTEQGDSAMYLCASSPRLDYNEQFFGPGTRLTVL.

V gene TRBV3-1 (or the pseudogene TRBV3-2) combines with J gene TRBJ2-5, with TRBD2 matching over 8 bases. The junction had 3 bases not matched to a gene; V was cut back by 11 bases and J by 7 bases. The CDR3 has 10 amino acids. Germline CDR1 LGHDT, CDR2 YNNKEL (reference sequence). The CDR3 DNA follows: TGTGCCTCTCGGGAGGGGACCCAGTACTTC. Protein: CASREGTQYF.

The V and J genes are TRBV5-1 and TRBJ2-2, with 12 positions matching TRBD2. Germline CDR1 is SGHRS and CDR2 is YFSETQ. Trimming at V came to 2 bases and at J to 5 bases, leaving 4 bases not matched to a gene. This CDR3 is built from 16 residues. The CDR3 spells CASSFRTSGTTGELFF. CDR3 nucleotides: TGCGCCAGCAGCTTCCGGACTAGCGGGACGACCGGGGAGCTGTTTTTT.

V gene TRBV3-1 (or the pseudogene TRBV3-2) combines with J gene TRBJ1-6; D uncertain. The V end was cut by 1 base, the J end by 10 bases, with 11 bases between. The CDR3 length is 14 residues. Germline V lookup: CDR1 LGHDT, CDR2 YNNKEL (reference sequence). CDR3 residues: CASSQGGPESPLHF. The DNA of the CDR3 is TGTGCCAGCAGCCAAGGAGGGCCAGAGTCACCCCTCCACTTT.

The rearrangement uses TRBV20-1 and TRBJ2-1; 9 bases are shared with TRBD2. Germline CDR1 DFQATT, CDR2 SNEGSKA (reference sequence). Trimming removed 3 bases from V and 3 bases from J; junction bases left unmatched: 3. The CDR3 contains 14 residues. The CDR3 protein is CSASKRGDYNEQFF. The DNA of the CDR3 is TGCAGTGCTAGTAAGCGGGGGGACTACAATGAGCAGTTCTTC.

This sequence joins TRBV11-2 and TRBJ1-2, with 8 bases lining up with TRBD1. Germline V gives CDR1 SGHAT, CDR2 FQNNGV. CDR3 length equals 15 residues. The V gene end was trimmed by 5 bases and the J gene end by 6 bases; junction bases not matched to a gene: 11. As DNA, the CDR3 is TGTGCCAGCAGCCAAAAACAGGGGGAGGTTGATGGCTACACCTTC. Translated: CASSQKQGEVDGYTF.

This clone was picked up a small number of times. The chain couples TRBV7-2 to TRBJ2-1; D is perhaps TRBD2 (5 bases). There are 16 residues in the CDR3. Trimming took off 1 base at V and 4 bases at J, with 14 bases between the two ends. Germline CDR1 is SGHTA and CDR2 is FQGNSA. The DNA for the CDR3 is TGTGCCAGCAGCTTAGAGTCGGTCAGCGGATACAATGAGCAGTTCTTC. It translates to CASSLESVSGYNEQFF.

The genes are TRBV5-4 and TRBJ1-3, with TRBD1 matching over 7 bases. V lost 2 bases and J lost 3; bases outside the gene matches: 14. CDR1 and CDR2 from the germline V gene are SGHNT and YYREEE (reference sequence). The CDR3 covers 18 residues. This chain's CDR3 is CASSLAAGGFQGGNTIYF. The CDR3 bases are TGTGCCAGCAGCTTAGCGGCAGGGGGTTTTCAAGGTGGAAACACCATATATTTT.

V gene TRBV27 combines with J gene TRBJ2-3; D is unresolved. The CDR3 is 17 residues long. V gave up 6 bases and J gave up 6 bases, with 25 bases separating them. Germline CDR1 MNHEY, CDR2 SMNVEV (reference sequence). The CDR3 sequence: CASSPLGPDLQPDTQYF. The CDR3 DNA is TGTGCCAGCAGCCCATTGGGCCCCGACCTCCAGCCGGATACGCAGTATTTT.

V usage is TRBV2 and J usage is TRBJ2-7; TRBD2 agrees at 7 bases. The V and J ends lost 6 bases and 5 bases, in that order; junction bases with no gene match: 16. This CDR3 has 16 amino acids. Per germline, CDR1 SNHLY and CDR2 FYNNEI. CDR3 nucleotide sequence: TGTGCCAGCAGCGGACCGGGACTACGGCTTCTGGACGAGCAGTACTTC. This translates into CASSGPGLRLLDEQYF.

The rearrangement joins TRBV19 to TRBJ1-2; D is ambiguous. CDR1 is LNHDA and CDR2 is SQIVND in the germline V gene (reference sequence). This CDR3 contains 12 residues. V lost 6 bases, J lost 8 bases, and 13 bases lay in between. As DNA, the CDR3 is TGTGCCAGTAGCGAAACTACTGGAGGCTACACCTTC. This sequence encodes CASSETTGGYTF.